These T cell receptor beta chains were read from a single sample in a study of blood T cell repertoires in COVID-19. Clones were sequenced by immunoSEQ multiplex PCR, and TCRdb holds only the in-frame ones, with some missing. This table has about 63,000 clones, around 92% appearing once. The sequenced material came from peripheral blood. These receptor sequences come from a man aged 45-65 years with active COVID-19. CDR3s include the opening cysteine and the closing phenylalanine or tryptophan. The D gene is left open where the match is weak. Clone size is shown for a subset of rows, as once, few, many or a class of expanded clone.

d_gene	v_gene	abundance	j_gene	CDR3aa	CDR3nt
.	TRBV10-3	.	TRBJ2-2	CAISESGGLYRTGELFF	TGTGCCATCAGTGAGTCTGGGGGACTGTACAGAACCGGGGAGCTGTTTTTT
.	TRBV28	.	TRBJ1-2	CASSLFEGRHGYTF	TGTGCCAGCAGTTTATTTGAGGGGAGGCATGGCTACACCTTC
TRBD2	TRBV5-1	.	TRBJ2-2	CASSLDRLAALSNTGELFF	TGCGCCAGCAGCTTGGACCGACTAGCGGCTCTTTCGAACACCGGGGAGCTGTTTTTT
.	TRBV7-8	.	TRBJ1-1	CASSLVPENTEAFF	TGTGCCAGCAGCTTAGTACCAGAGAACACTGAAGCTTTCTTT
TRBD1	TRBV28	.	TRBJ1-3	CASSRTGVSGNTIYF	TGTGCCAGCAGCCGTACAGGGGTCTCTGGAAACACCATATATTTT
TRBD2	TRBV6-2/TRBV6-3	.	TRBJ2-5	CASSYRGEETQYF	TGTGCCAGCAGTTACCGGGGGGAAGAGACCCAGTACTTC
.	TRBV28	.	TRBJ2-3	CASSLRDYTDTQYF	TGTGCCAGCAGTCTTCGAGACTACACAGATACGCAGTATTTT
TRBD2	TRBV11-2	.	TRBJ2-1	CASSSGLAGVNEQFF	TGTGCCAGCAGCTCAGGACTAGCGGGAGTCAATGAGCAGTTCTTC
TRBD1	TRBV5-4	.	TRBJ2-2	CASSGGQGAATGELFF	TGTGCCAGCAGCGGCGGACAGGGGGCCGCCACCGGGGAGCTGTTTTTT
TRBD2	TRBV6-2/TRBV6-3	.	TRBJ2-1	CASSYPQWVAGGHNEQFF	TGTGCCAGCAGTTACCCCCAATGGGTAGCGGGGGGGCACAATGAGCAGTTCTTC
.	TRBV6-5	.	TRBJ1-3	CASSPGYGNTIYF	TGTGCCAGCAGCCCAGGGTACGGAAACACCATATATTTT
TRBD2	TRBV11-2	.	TRBJ2-2	CASRAGGSRFGELFF	TGTGCCAGCAGGGCGGGCGGGAGTCGGTTCGGGGAGCTGTTTTTT
.	TRBV27	.	TRBJ1-5	CASSSFLDIYSNQPQHF	TGTGCCAGCAGTTCCTTTCTCGACATTTATAGCAATCAGCCCCAGCATTTT
.	TRBV24-1	.	TRBJ2-3	CATSDPGFSTDTQYF	TGTGCCACCAGTGATCCAGGGTTCAGCACAGATACGCAGTATTTT
TRBD2	TRBV9	.	TRBJ2-3	CASSKSVSGVDTQYF	TGTGCCAGCAGCAAGTCGGTTAGCGGGGTAGATACGCAGTATTTT
.	TRBV4-3	.	TRBJ1-2	CASSQDWASFLYGYTF	TGCGCCAGCAGCCAAGATTGGGCCTCCTTCTTATATGGCTACACCTTC
TRBD2	TRBV4-2	.	TRBJ2-3	CASSQEGGGAPDTQYF	TGTGCCAGCAGCCAAGAGGGCGGGGGGGCTCCAGATACGCAGTATTTT
TRBD2	TRBV6-6	.	TRBJ2-3	CASSKTSGGSTDTQYF	TGTGCCAGCAGTAAGACTAGCGGGGGAAGTACAGATACGCAGTATTTT
.	TRBV4-3	.	TRBJ2-1	CASSQDFSSPYNEQFF	TGCGCCAGCAGCCAAGACTTTTCGAGCCCCTACAATGAGCAGTTCTTC
.	TRBV11-3	few	TRBJ2-7	CASSKDTAYEQYF	TGTGCCAGCAGCAAAGACACGGCCTACGAGCAGTACTTC
.	TRBV6-2/TRBV6-3	.	TRBJ1-1	CASSWGQRGTEAFF	TGTGCCAGCAGTTGGGGACAAAGGGGGACTGAAGCTTTCTTT
.	TRBV19	.	TRBJ1-2	CASSASTGSNYGYTF	TGTGCCAGTAGTGCCTCAACAGGGTCTAACTATGGCTACACCTTC
TRBD2	TRBV7-8	.	TRBJ2-3	CASSRTSVTDTQYF	TGTGCCAGCAGCAGGACTAGCGTGACAGATACGCAGTATTTT
.	TRBV20-1	.	TRBJ2-7	CSATGGREQYF	TGCAGTGCAACGGGGGGCCGGGAGCAGTACTTC
.	TRBV2	.	TRBJ1-2	CASSVSPGGGYTF	TGTGCCAGCAGTGTCTCCCCGGGGGGGGGCTACACCTTC
.	TRBV19	once	TRBJ1-2	CASSPGDMLEYGYTF	TGTGCCAGTAGCCCAGGGGACATGCTCGAATATGGCTACACCTTC
.	TRBV6-5	once	TRBJ1-2	CASRGLRFHGYTF	TGTGCCAGCAGAGGACTCAGGTTTCATGGCTACACCTTC
TRBD2	TRBV6-5	.	TRBJ2-5	CASSTSGSPETQYF	TGTGCCTCCTCAACTAGCGGGAGTCCAGAGACCCAGTACTTC
TRBD1	TRBV14	.	TRBJ2-1	CASSQVPGQGDNEQFF	TGTGCCAGCAGCCAAGTCCCGGGACAGGGGGACAATGAGCAGTTCTTC
TRBD2	TRBV27	.	TRBJ2-5	CASSEAGDWETQYF	TGTGCCAGCAGTGAAGCGGGGGACTGGGAGACCCAGTACTTC
TRBD1	TRBV10-3	.	TRBJ2-2	CAISLGTGKAGELFF	TGTGCCATCAGTCTTGGGACAGGGAAGGCCGGGGAGCTGTTTTTT
.	TRBV9	.	TRBJ1-1	CASSVAGFGTEAFF	TGTGCCAGCAGCGTAGCGGGATTTGGTACTGAAGCTTTCTTT
TRBD1	TRBV25-1	once	TRBJ1-1	CASHRQGKTFF	TGTGCCAGCCATCGACAGGGTAAGACTTTCTTT
.	TRBV4-2	.	TRBJ2-1	CASSERGREDEQFF	TGTGCCAGCAGCGAAAGAGGCAGGGAGGATGAGCAGTTCTTC
.	TRBV7-2	.	TRBJ2-7	CASSTRGSGVREQYF	TGTGCCAGCAGTACTAGGGGATCGGGAGTTCGCGAGCAGTACTTC
.	TRBV6-5	.	TRBJ2-5	CASSSRRGQWETQYF	TGTGCCAGCAGTTCGCGGCGGGGGCAATGGGAGACCCAGTACTTC
.	TRBV15	.	TRBJ1-4	CATAGSSNEKLFF	TGTGCCACCGCAGGGTCTTCTAATGAAAAACTGTTTTTT